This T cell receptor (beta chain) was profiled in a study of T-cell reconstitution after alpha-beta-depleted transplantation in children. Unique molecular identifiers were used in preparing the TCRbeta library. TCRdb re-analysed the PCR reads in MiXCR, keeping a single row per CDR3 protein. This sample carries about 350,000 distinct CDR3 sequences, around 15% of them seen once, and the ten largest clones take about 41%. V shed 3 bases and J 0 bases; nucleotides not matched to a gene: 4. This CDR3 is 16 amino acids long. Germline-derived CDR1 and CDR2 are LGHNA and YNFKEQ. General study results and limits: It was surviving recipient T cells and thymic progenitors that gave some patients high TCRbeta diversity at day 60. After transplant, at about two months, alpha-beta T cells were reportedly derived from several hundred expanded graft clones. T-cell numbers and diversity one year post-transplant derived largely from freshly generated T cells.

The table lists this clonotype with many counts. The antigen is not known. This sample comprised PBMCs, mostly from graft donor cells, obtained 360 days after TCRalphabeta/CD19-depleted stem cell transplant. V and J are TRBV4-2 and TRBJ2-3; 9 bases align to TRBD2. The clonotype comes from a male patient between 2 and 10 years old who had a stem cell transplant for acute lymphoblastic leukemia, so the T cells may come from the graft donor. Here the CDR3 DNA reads TGTGCCAGCAGCCAGTTAACTAGCGGGAGCACAGATACGCAGTATTTT. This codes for CASSQLTSGSTDTQYF.